This T cell receptor (beta chain) was identified in a study of blood T cell repertoires in COVID-19. The CDR3 spans 13 residues. The V gene lost 0 bases and the J gene lost 7 bases, with 9 bases spanning the gap. Germline values: CDR1 MGHRA, CDR2 YSYEKL. Per the original data handling: Cell counts per sample came from amplifying reference gene primers. Produced via immunoSEQ multiplex PCR; TCRdb's table is partial and in-frame only. V, J and clone size reflect that table, while D and trimming were determined from the DNA. The sample consists of approximately 100,000 clones, approximately 92% of them appearing once.

What was sequenced was peripheral blood. The sequence derives from a man aged 45-65 years with active COVID-19. The gene calls are TRBV4-1 and TRBJ1-1; D gene ambiguous. The CDR3 protein is CASSQERRGEAFF. Here the CDR3 DNA reads TGCGCCAGCAGCCAAGAGAGGCGGGGTGAAGCTTTCTTT.